This T cell receptor beta chain was sequenced during a study of T cell responses to AZD1222 COVID-19 vaccine. The study's findings and limits: Dominant at 160-218 and 743-854, vaccine-associated CD4 TCRs also spanned spike. It was only a handful of AZD1222 recipients who were seropositive at baseline. With two AZD1222 doses given, Spike-specific TCR breadth and depth both rose. Clonal diversity was possibly underestimated, and the donors were mostly white British, with more females.

The germline CDR1 and CDR2 sequences are MGHRA and YSYEKL. Trimming shortened V by 0 bases and J by 0 bases, and 12 bases separated the two germline ends. This CDR3 spans 17 amino acids. The repertoire was sequenced with immunoSEQ multiplex PCR; TCRdb's copy has only in-frame clones and lacks some. The sample gives 120,000 or so clones, 87% of which show up once; about 1.2% is in the top ten. A note on this clone: Its antigen remains unknown.

This clonotype originated in an adult in good health. The chain is built from TRBV4-1 and TRBJ2-1; no definite D call. The sequencing used peripheral blood, collected on day 0 of AZD1222 vaccination. The CDR3 sequence: CASSQEGIQSSYNEQFF. Written as DNA, the CDR3 is TGCGCCAGCAGCCAAGAGGGCATCCAGAGCTCCTACAATGAGCAGTTCTTC.